This note documents a single T cell receptor beta chain sequence. Its antigen is still unknown. The repertoire was sequenced with immunoSEQ multiplex PCR; TCRdb's copy has only in-frame clones and lacks some. This sample has some 140,000 clones, with 90% to 95% found just once. The record originates from a study of T cell responses to AZD1222 COVID-19 vaccine. The CDR3 covers 16 residues. Trimming at V came to 4 bases and at J to 0 bases, leaving 8 bases not matched to a gene. Germline lookup yields CDR1 SEHNR and CDR2 FQNEAQ (reference sequence). Study-level results: Spike-specific TCR breadth and depth both grew after two AZD1222 doses. Along spike, vaccine-associated CD4 TCRs were found throughout, with dominance at 160-218 and 743-854. None of the repertoires were sampled until the peak T cell response had passed.

The genes are TRBV7-9 and TRBJ1-2, with 7 bases that match TRBD1. This TCR was recovered from an adult who received the AZD1222 COVID-19 vaccine. The input for sequencing was peripheral blood, taken 28 days after the second AZD1222 dose. CDR3 sequence (DNA): TGTGCCAGCAGCTCTACCGGGACAGAAGCTAACTATGGCTACACCTTC. Protein sequence: CASSSTGTEANYGYTF.